This is a list of T cell receptor beta chains from one sample in a study of OX40 agonist ivuxolimab in advanced cancers. The data were produced by immunoSEQ multiplex PCR, yet TCRdb's version contains in-frame clones alone and is incomplete. In the table there are 65,000 to 85,000 clones, nearly 85% of which are singletons. The material was CD4+ or CD8+ T cells sorted from blood, obtained in a trial of the OX40 agonist ivuxolimab. These receptors originate from an adult with an advanced solid tumor such as melanoma, head and neck, liver or kidney cancer. Each CDR3 is given with its conserved first and last residue. A D gene is named only where the DNA matches it firmly. Some rows mark clone size as missing; the rest say once, few, many or name a class of expanded clone.

d_gene	abundance	v_gene	j_gene	CDR3aa	CDR3nt
TRBD1	.	TRBV29-1	TRBJ2-2	CSVRQGANTGELFF	TGCAGCGTGCGACAGGGGGCGAACACCGGGGAGCTGTTTTTT
TRBD1	.	TRBV5-1	TRBJ1-5	CASSLEGDRNQPQHF	TGCGCCAGCAGCTTGGAGGGGGACAGAAATCAGCCCCAGCATTTT
.	.	TRBV6-5	TRBJ1-5	CASSYSGDQPQHF	TGTGCCAGCAGTTACTCGGGGGATCAGCCCCAGCATTTT
TRBD1	.	TRBV25-1	TRBJ1-1	CASSQTGLRTEAFF	TGTGCCAGCAGTCAGACAGGGCTCCGCACTGAAGCTTTCTTT
.	few	TRBV4-1	TRBJ2-6	CASSQSAWGKSGANVLTF	TGCGCCAGCAGCCAGTCAGCTTGGGGGAAGTCTGGGGCCAACGTCCTGACTTTC
.	.	TRBV14	TRBJ2-7	CASSQSLYEQYF	TGTGCCAGCAGCCAGAGCCTCTACGAGCAGTACTTC
.	.	TRBV27	TRBJ2-1	CASSLQRSSYNEQFF	TGTGCCAGCAGTCTCCAGCGTAGCTCCTACAATGAGCAGTTCTTC
TRBD1	few	TRBV4-2	TRBJ1-6	CASSPRQGSYNSPLHF	TGTGCCAGCAGCCCCCGACAGGGTTCCTATAATTCACCCCTCCACTTT
.	.	TRBV5-8	TRBJ2-7	CASSLRDIVLEQYF	TGTGCCAGCAGCTTAAGGGACATAGTCCTCGAGCAGTACTTC
TRBD2	few	TRBV11-2	TRBJ2-5	CASSSSGTSGQETQYF	TGTGCCAGCAGCTCCTCCGGGACTAGCGGCCAAGAGACCCAGTACTTC
.	.	TRBV5-1	TRBJ2-7	CASSSTSTASYEQYF	TGCGCCAGCAGCTCGACGTCGACAGCGTCCTACGAGCAGTACTTC
TRBD1	.	TRBV19	TRBJ2-2	CASSIQGATGELFF	TGTGCCAGTAGTATCCAGGGGGCCACCGGGGAGCTGTTTTTT
.	.	TRBV9	TRBJ2-3	CASSVEGGLDTQYF	TGTGCCAGCAGCGTAGAAGGGGGGTTGGATACGCAGTATTTT
TRBD1	.	TRBV6-9	TRBJ2-1	CASSYRGLTNNEQFF	TGTGCCAGCAGTTACAGGGGGCTTACGAACAATGAGCAGTTCTTC
.	.	TRBV5-6	TRBJ1-1	CASSSDTGWEAFF	TGTGCCAGCAGCAGCGACACTGGGTGGGAAGCTTTCTTT
.	.	TRBV28	TRBJ1-2	CASSEKAGYTF	TGTGCCAGCAGCGAGAAGGCTGGCTACACCTTC
TRBD1	.	TRBV10-3	TRBJ1-2	CAISLQGANYGYTF	TGTGCCATCAGCCTCCAGGGGGCGAACTATGGCTACACCTTC
.	.	TRBV7-3	TRBJ2-6	CASSVEGGSANVLTF	TGTGCCAGCAGCGTCGAGGGTGGATCGGCCAACGTCCTGACTTTC
.	.	TRBV29-1	TRBJ1-1	CSVYGGSNTEAFF	TGCAGCGTTTACGGGGGGTCGAACACTGAAGCTTTCTTT
.	.	TRBV28	TRBJ2-3	CASSLAGISDTQYF	TGTGCCAGCAGTTTGGCTGGAATCTCAGATACGCAGTATTTT
.	.	TRBV19	TRBJ2-3	CASNGLADTQYF	TGTGCCAGTAACGGACTGGCCGATACGCAGTATTTT
.	.	TRBV5-1	TRBJ2-2	CASGPRENTGELFF	TGCGCCAGCGGGCCTCGGGAGAACACCGGGGAGCTGTTTTTT